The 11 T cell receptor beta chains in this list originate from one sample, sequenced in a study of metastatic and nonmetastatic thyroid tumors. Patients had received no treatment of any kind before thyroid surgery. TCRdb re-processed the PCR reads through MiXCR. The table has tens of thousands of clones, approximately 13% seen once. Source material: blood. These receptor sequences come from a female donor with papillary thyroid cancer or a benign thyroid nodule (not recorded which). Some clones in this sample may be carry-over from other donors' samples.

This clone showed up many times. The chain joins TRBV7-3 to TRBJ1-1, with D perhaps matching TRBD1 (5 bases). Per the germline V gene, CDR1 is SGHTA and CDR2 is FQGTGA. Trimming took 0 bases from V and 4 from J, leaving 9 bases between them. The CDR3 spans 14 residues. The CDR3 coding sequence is TGTGCCAGCAGCTTAACCGGGGCGTCCACTGAAGCTTTCTTT. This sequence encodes CASSLTGASTEAFF.

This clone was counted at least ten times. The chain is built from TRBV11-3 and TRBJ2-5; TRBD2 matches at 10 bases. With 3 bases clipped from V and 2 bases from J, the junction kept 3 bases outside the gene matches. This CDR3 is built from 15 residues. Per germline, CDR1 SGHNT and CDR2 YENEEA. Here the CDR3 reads CASSLGLATQETQYF. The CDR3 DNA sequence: TGTGCCAGCAGCTTGGGACTAGCGACGCAAGAGACCCAGTACTTC.

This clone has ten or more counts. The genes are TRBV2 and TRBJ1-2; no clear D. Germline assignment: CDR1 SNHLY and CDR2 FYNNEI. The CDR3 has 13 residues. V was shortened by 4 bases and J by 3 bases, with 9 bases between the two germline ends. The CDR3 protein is CASSVQVYYGYTF. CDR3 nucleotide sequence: TGTGCCAGCAGTGTTCAGGTCTACTATGGCTACACCTTC.

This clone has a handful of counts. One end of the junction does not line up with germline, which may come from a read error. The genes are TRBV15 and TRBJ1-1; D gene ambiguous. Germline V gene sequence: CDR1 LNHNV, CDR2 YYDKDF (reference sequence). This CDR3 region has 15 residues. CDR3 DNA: TGTGCCACCATCAGAGATCTTCCTATGGTCACTGAAGCTTTCTTT. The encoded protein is CATIRDLPMVTEAFF.

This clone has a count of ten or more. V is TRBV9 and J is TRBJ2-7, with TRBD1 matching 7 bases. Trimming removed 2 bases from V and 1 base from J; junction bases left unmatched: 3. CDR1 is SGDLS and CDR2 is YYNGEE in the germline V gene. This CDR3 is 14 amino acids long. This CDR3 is CASSVTGWSYEQYF. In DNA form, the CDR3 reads TGTGCCAGCAGCGTGACAGGGTGGTCCTACGAGCAGTACTTC.

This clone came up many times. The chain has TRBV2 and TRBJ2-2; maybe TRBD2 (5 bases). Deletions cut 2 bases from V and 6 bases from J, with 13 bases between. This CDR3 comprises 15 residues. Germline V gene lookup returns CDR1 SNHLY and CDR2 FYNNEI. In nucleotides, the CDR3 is TGTGCCAGCAGTGAATCTCTAGCTGGACCCGGGGAGCTGTTTTTT. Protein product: CASSESLAGPGELFF.

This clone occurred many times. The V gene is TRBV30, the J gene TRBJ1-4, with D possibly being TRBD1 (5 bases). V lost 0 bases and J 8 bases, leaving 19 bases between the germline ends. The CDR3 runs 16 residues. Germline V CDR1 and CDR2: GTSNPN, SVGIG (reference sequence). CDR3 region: CAWSVRKGREGEKLFF. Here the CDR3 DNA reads TGTGCCTGGAGTGTACGGAAGGGCAGGGAGGGAGAAAAACTGTTTTTT.

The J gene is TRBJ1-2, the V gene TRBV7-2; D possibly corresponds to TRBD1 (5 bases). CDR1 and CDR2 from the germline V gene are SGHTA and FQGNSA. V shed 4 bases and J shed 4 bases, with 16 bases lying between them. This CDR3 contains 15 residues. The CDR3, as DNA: TGTGCCAGCAGCTCCGGGGGGGTGGGACCCTATGGCTACACCTTC. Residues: CASSSGGVGPYGYTF.

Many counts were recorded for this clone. The chain's CDR3 is CASSFDLGQQNEKLFF. CDR3 in DNA: TGTGCCAGCAGTTTTGATCTGGGACAGCAAAATGAAAAACTGTTTTTT. The rearrangement links TRBV28 to TRBJ1-4; 7 bases map to TRBD1. This CDR3 contains 16 residues. The V gene end was trimmed by 3 bases and the J gene end by 5 bases; junction bases not matched to a gene: 9. Germline CDR1 and CDR2: MDHEN and SYDVKM.

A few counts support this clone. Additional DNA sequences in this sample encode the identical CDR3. The CDR3 reads CASSEARGYNEQFF. Written as DNA, the CDR3 is TGTGCCAGCAGTGAAGCGCGGGGTTACAATGAGCAGTTCTTC. V usage is TRBV2 and J usage is TRBJ2-1, with D maybe TRBD2 (6 bases). Germline V lookup: CDR1 SNHLY, CDR2 FYNNEI. The V and J ends lost 0 bases and 4 bases respectively, with 7 bases between them. CDR3 length: 14 amino acids.

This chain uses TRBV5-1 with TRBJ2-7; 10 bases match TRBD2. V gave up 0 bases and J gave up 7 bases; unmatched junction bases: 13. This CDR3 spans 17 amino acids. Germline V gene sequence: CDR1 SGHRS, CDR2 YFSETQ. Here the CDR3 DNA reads TGCGCCAGCAGCTTGGCCTTGGGAGCGGGAGGGAAGCGTGAGCAGTACTTC. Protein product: CASSLALGAGGKREQYF.